These 22 T cell receptor beta chains were all obtained from the same sample, sequenced in a study of Ad26.COV2.S vaccination and SARS-CoV-2 variants. Treatment meaning: approximately 18 received Ad26.COV2.S at low or high dose, single or two shots; 5 received placebo; per-sample allocation not given. Sampling was done on day 63 after the first vaccine or placebo injection. Sequenced by immunoSEQ multiplex PCR; TCRdb stores in-frame clones only, minus some. The sample includes about 280,000 clones, 80% to 90% of them seen just once. Here the sequenced sample was peripheral blood, taken in a trial of Ad26.COV2.S vaccine versus placebo. The receptors were gathered from a person aged 18-65 years who received the Ad26.COV2.S COVID-19 vaccine or a placebo.

The chain has TRBV11-2 and TRBJ2-1; D may be TRBD2 (5 bases). The CDR3 spans 13 residues. With 0 bases removed from V and 10 bases from J, the gap between germline ends came to 10 bases. Germline-derived CDR1 and CDR2 are SGHAT and FQNNGV. The CDR3 is CASSLDRGLEQFF. The CDR3, as DNA: TGTGCCAGCAGCTTAGATCGAGGGCTCGAGCAGTTCTTC.

The chain has TRBV5-4 and TRBJ2-1; possibly TRBD2 for D (6 bases). In germline, CDR1 is SGHNT, CDR2 YYREEE (reference sequence). The CDR3 is 17 amino acids. Trimming removed 2 bases from V and 4 bases from J, with 19 bases in between. Here the CDR3 reads CASSLGGGATGYNEQFF. CDR3 DNA sequence: TGTGCCAGCAGCTTAGGAGGAGGGGCGACTGGATACAATGAGCAGTTCTTC. The full variable domain, its missing parts supplied by reference TRBV5-4 and TRBJ2-1, is ETGVTQSPTHLIKTRGQQVTLRCSSQSGHNTVSWYQQALGQGPQFIFQYYREEENGRGNFPPRFSGLQFPNYSSELNVNALELDDSALYLCASSLGGGATGYNEQFFGPGTRLTVL.

The table lists this clone with a few counts. This sequence joins TRBV29-1 and TRBJ1-1; 10 bases agree with TRBD1. CDR3 size: 13 residues. With V trimmed by 7 bases and J by 7 bases, 9 bases remained unmatched. Germline V gives CDR1 SQVTM, CDR2 ANQGSEA. The DNA for the CDR3 is TGCAGCGCCGGCAGGGACAGGGGACTTGAAGCTTTCTTT. Translating gives CSAGRDRGLEAFF.

V usage is TRBV5-5 and J usage is TRBJ1-5, with D possibly being TRBD1 (6 bases). V was clipped by 2 bases and J by 0 bases, with 9 bases between them. Looked up from germline, CDR1 is SGHKS and CDR2 is YYEKEE (reference sequence). The CDR3 extends over 15 amino acids. CDR3 region: CASSLGGPSNQPQHF. CDR3 coding DNA: TGTGCCAGCAGCTTAGGGGGTCCTAGCAATCAGCCCCAGCATTTT.

This chain connects TRBV29-1 to TRBJ2-7, with D perhaps matching TRBD2 (5 bases). Germline assignment: CDR1 SQVTM and CDR2 ANQGSEA. Trimming pared 4 bases from V and 7 bases from J, leaving 14 bases between. The CDR3 sequence is 12 residues long. The CDR3 is CSVVEGWVEQYF. The CDR3 region has the DNA TGCAGCGTTGTAGAGGGTTGGGTGGAGCAGTACTTC.

V gene TRBV7-3 combines with J gene TRBJ1-1; D is undetermined. The germline CDR1 and CDR2 sequences are SGHTA and FQGTGA. Trimming took 4 bases from V and 5 from J, leaving 11 bases between them. The CDR3 covers 13 residues. In DNA, the CDR3 is TGTGCCAGCAGCTCCAGAGGGTTAACTGAAGCTTTCTTT. Residues: CASSSRGLTEAFF.

The chain employs TRBV14 and TRBJ1-4; the D is unclear. V lost 4 bases, J lost 7 bases, and 10 bases lay in between. Germline assignment: CDR1 SGHDN and CDR2 FVKESK. This CDR3 is 13 amino acids long. The CDR3 reads CASSPRLGEKLFF. The CDR3 region has the DNA TGTGCCAGCAGCCCGCGTTTAGGTGAAAAACTGTTTTTT.

This clone was seen only once. V is TRBV5-1 and J is TRBJ1-1; D unresolved. Per germline, CDR1 SGHRS and CDR2 YFSETQ. The V end was cut by 3 bases, the J end by 7 bases, with 13 bases between. This CDR3 region has 13 residues. The CDR3 sequence: CASSSPDGNEAFF. CDR3 coding DNA: TGCGCCAGCAGCTCCCCGGACGGAAATGAAGCTTTCTTT.

J is TRBJ2-1 and V is TRBV19, with D possibly being TRBD1 or TRBD2 (5 bases each). V was clipped by 3 bases and J by 10 bases, with 13 bases between them. Germline V gene lookup returns CDR1 LNHDA and CDR2 SQIVND (reference sequence). The CDR3 extends over 13 amino acids. In DNA form, the CDR3 reads TGTGCCAGTAGTATTCGTCTAGGGACGGAGCAGTTCTTC. It codes for CASSIRLGTEQFF.

The chain carries TRBV2 and TRBJ1-1; D not certain. The V end was cut by 6 bases, the J end by 5 bases, with 10 bases between. The CDR3 is 12 amino acids. CDR1 SNHLY and CDR2 FYNNEI come from the germline V gene. The CDR3 region has the DNA TGTGCCAGCAGCTCCCAGCGGACTGAAGCTTTCTTT. Protein product: CASSSQRTEAFF. Full variable domain (remainder filled in from reference TRBV2 and TRBJ1-1): EPEVTQTPSHQVTQMGQEVILRCVPISNHLYFYWYRQILGQKVEFLVSFYNNEISEKSEIFDDQFSVERPDGSNFTLKIRSTKLEDSAMYFCASSSQRTEAFFGQGTRLTVV.

This chain joins TRBV7-9 and TRBJ2-7; D is unclear. From germline, CDR1 is SEHNR and CDR2 FQNEAQ (reference sequence). V lost 1 base to trimming and J lost 4 bases, with 8 bases between them. CDR3 size: 13 residues. As DNA, the CDR3 is TGTGCCAGCAGCTTAGAGCCGTATTACGAGCAGTACTTC. Its protein product is CASSLEPYYEQYF.

The chain couples TRBV5-1 to TRBJ1-2, with D possibly being TRBD1 (6 bases). The length of the CDR3 is 13 residues. V was clipped by 0 bases and J by 7 bases, with 10 bases between them. Germline V gene sequence: CDR1 SGHRS, CDR2 YFSETQ. CDR3: CASSLVGGGGYTF. The CDR3 DNA is TGCGCCAGCAGCTTGGTGGGGGGCGGTGGCTACACCTTC.

The CDR3: CASSKDSYNSPLHF. The CDR3 DNA sequence: TGTGCCAGTAGTAAGGACAGTTATAATTCACCCCTCCACTTT. The rearrangement links TRBV19 to TRBJ1-6; D perhaps matches TRBD1 (6 bases). This CDR3 is built from 14 residues. Trimming shortened V by 4 bases and J by 4 bases, and 8 bases separated the two germline ends. The germline V gene encodes CDR1 LNHDA and CDR2 SQIVND (reference sequence).

The chain is built from TRBV19 and TRBJ1-1; D unresolved. V dropped 5 bases and J dropped 1 base, with 14 bases sitting between them. There are 15 residues in the CDR3. Germline values: CDR1 LNHDA, CDR2 SQIVND (reference sequence). The DNA for the CDR3 is TGTGCCAGTAGTTCCCCCACGGAACCGAACACTGAAGCTTTCTTT. This sequence encodes CASSSPTEPNTEAFF.

For this clone: Distinct nucleotide sequences in the sample also encode this CDR3. This chain connects TRBV5-4 to TRBJ2-5, with TRBD1 identical over 9 bases. Germline loops: CDR1 SGHNT, CDR2 YYREEE (reference sequence). This CDR3 spans 14 amino acids. Losses at the gene ends were 3 bases for V and 5 bases for J; bases not matched to a gene: 5. DNA of the CDR3: TGTGCCAGCAGCTCACAGGGGGCGGCGGAGACCCAGTACTTC. Translating gives CASSSQGAAETQYF. The complete variable domain, with remaining parts taken from reference TRBV5-4 and TRBJ2-5, reads ETGVTQSPTHLIKTRGQQVTLRCSSQSGHNTVSWYQQALGQGPQFIFQYYREEENGRGNFPPRFSGLQFPNYSSELNVNALELDDSALYLCASSSQGAAETQYFGPGTRLLVL.

CDR3 sequence (DNA): TGTGCCAGCAGCTGGGGACTTCCGTATTCAGATACGCAGTATTTT. Translation gives CASSWGLPYSDTQYF. This sequence joins TRBV5-8 and TRBJ2-3; tentatively, D is TRBD2 (6 bases). With 3 bases removed from V and 4 bases from J, the gap between germline ends came to 15 bases. This CDR3 is 15 amino acids long. CDR1 SGHTS and CDR2 YDEGEE come from the germline V gene. The full variable domain, in which reference TRBV5-8 and TRBJ2-3 provide the parts outside the CDR3, is EAGVTQSPTHLIKTRGQQATLRCSPISGHTSVYWYQQALGLGLQFLLWYDEGEERNRGNFPPRFSGRQFPNYSSELNVNALELEDSALYLCASSWGLPYSDTQYFGPGTRLTVL.

The chain employs TRBV19 and TRBJ1-4; 11 bases map to TRBD1. Germline V CDR1 and CDR2: LNHDA, SQIVND (reference sequence). The CDR3 consists of 16 residues. The trim removed 7 bases at V and 7 bases at J, leaving 11 bases unmatched. CDR3 sequence reads: CASTDRGRGVGEKLFF. The CDR3 region has the DNA TGTGCCAGTACGGACAGGGGGCGAGGGGTCGGTGAAAAACTGTTTTTT.

The chain joins TRBV18 to TRBJ2-1; D is unclear. CDR1 and CDR2 from the germline V gene are KGHSH and LQKENI. The V end lost 2 bases, the J end lost 9 bases, and 5 bases lay between the germline ends. The CDR3 sequence is 11 residues long. The CDR3 protein is CASSPSSEQFF. Written as DNA, the CDR3 is TGTGCCAGCTCACCATCGAGTGAGCAGTTCTTC.

The chain uses TRBV5-6 and TRBJ1-6, with D possibly being TRBD1 (5 bases). The germline V and J ends were trimmed by 5 bases and 9 bases, with 18 bases remaining between them. This CDR3 is built from 15 residues. Germline V gives CDR1 SGHDT, CDR2 YYEEEE. The CDR3 here is CASSLYGGRASPLHF. CDR3 in DNA: TGTGCCAGCAGTTTATACGGGGGTCGGGCTTCACCCCTCCACTTT.

This chain uses TRBV5-5 with TRBJ1-1, with D unresolved. Germline V gives CDR1 SGHKS, CDR2 YYEKEE (reference sequence). Trimming took off 2 bases at V and 5 bases at J, with 16 bases between the two ends. The CDR3 has 15 amino acids. The CDR3 DNA sequence: TGTGCCAGCAGCTTCGGGCTGCGAGGGTGGACTGAAGCTTTCTTT. This sequence encodes CASSFGLRGWTEAFF.

The chain combines TRBV25-1 with TRBJ1-4; TRBD1 aligns across 10 bases. The CDR3 extends over 16 amino acids. The germline V gene encodes CDR1 MGHDK and CDR2 SYGVNS. The junction had 8 bases not matched to a gene; V was cut back by 3 bases and J by 7 bases. CDR3 DNA sequence: TGTGCCAGCAGTGACCGCCAGACAGGGGGCCGTGAAAAACTGTTTTTT. Translated: CASSDRQTGGREKLFF.

The rearrangement links TRBV2 to TRBJ1-3; unclear D gene. V was shortened by 3 bases and J by 0 bases, with 3 bases between the two germline ends. The CDR3 extends over 13 amino acids. The germline V gene has CDR1 SNHLY and CDR2 FYNNEI. In nucleotides, the CDR3 is TGTGCCAGCAGTGAGAGCTCTGGAAACACCATATATTTT. Protein: CASSESSGNTIYF.